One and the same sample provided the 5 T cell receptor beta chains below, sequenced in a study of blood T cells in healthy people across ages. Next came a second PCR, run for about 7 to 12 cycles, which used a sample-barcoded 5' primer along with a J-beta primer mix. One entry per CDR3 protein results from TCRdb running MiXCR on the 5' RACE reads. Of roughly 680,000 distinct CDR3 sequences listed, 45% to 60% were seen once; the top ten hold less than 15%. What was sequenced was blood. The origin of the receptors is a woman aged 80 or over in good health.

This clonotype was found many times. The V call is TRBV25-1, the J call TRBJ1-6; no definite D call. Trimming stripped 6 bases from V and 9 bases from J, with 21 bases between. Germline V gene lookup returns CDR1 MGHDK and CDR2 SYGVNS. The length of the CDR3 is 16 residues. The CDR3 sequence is CASSPHHRNSGSPLHF. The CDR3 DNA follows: TGTGCCAGCAGCCCCCATCACCGAAACAGCGGTTCACCCCTCCACTTT.

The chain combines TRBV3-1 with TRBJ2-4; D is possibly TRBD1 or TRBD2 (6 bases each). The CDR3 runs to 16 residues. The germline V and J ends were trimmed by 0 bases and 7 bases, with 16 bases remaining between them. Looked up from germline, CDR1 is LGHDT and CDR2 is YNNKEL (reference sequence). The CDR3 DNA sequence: TGTGCCAGCAGCCAAGATACCGGGGGCGAGGGGAACATTCAGTACTTC. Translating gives CASSQDTGGEGNIQYF.

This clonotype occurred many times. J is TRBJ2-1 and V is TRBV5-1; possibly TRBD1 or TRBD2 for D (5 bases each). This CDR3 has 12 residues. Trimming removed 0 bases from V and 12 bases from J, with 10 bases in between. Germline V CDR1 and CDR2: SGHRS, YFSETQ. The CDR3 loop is CASSLERGAQFF. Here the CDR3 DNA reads TGCGCCAGCAGCTTGGAAAGGGGAGCGCAGTTCTTC. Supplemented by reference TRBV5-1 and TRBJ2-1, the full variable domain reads KAGVTQTPRYLIKTRGQQVTLSCSPISGHRSVSWYQQTPGQGLQFLFEYFSETQRNKGNFPGRFSGRQFSNSRSEMNVSTLELGDSALYLCASSLERGAQFFGPGTRLTVL.

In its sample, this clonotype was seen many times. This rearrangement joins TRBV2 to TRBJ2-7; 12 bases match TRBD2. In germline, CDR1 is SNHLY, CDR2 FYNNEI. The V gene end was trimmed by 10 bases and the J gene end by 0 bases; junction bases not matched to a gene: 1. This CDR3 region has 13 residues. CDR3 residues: CATGLAGSYEQYF. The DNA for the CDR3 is TGTGCCACGGGACTAGCGGGCTCCTACGAGCAGTACTTC. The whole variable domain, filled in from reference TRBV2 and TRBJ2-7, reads EPEVTQTPSHQVTQMGQEVILRCVPISNHLYFYWYRQILGQKVEFLVSFYNNEISEKSEIFDDQFSVERPDGSNFTLKIRSTKLEDSAMYFCATGLAGSYEQYFGPGTRLTVT.

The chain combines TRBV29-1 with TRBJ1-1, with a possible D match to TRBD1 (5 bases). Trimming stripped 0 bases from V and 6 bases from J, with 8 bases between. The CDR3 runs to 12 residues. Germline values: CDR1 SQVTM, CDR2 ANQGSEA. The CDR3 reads CSVEDAGPEAFF. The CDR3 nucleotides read TGCAGCGTTGAAGATGCGGGGCCTGAAGCTTTCTTT.